Detailed here is one T cell receptor beta chain. Trimming removed 2 bases from V and 1 base from J; junction bases left unmatched: 2. Germline V lookup: CDR1 SGHKS, CDR2 YYEKEE (reference sequence). The CDR3 runs 15 residues. The sample originates from a study of blood T cell repertoires in COVID-19. On the study more broadly: Nucleic acid was either cDNA or gDNA, and it came from T cells, B-cell-depleted T cells, or PBMCs.

The authors' processing: Reference gene primer amplification gave estimated nucleated cell counts. Data came from immunoSEQ multiplex PCR; TCRdb stores just in-frame clones and leaves some out. V and J calls and clone size come straight from that table; D and trimming were deduced from the DNA. In the table there are hundreds of thousands of clones, around 89% of which are singletons. The chain combines TRBV5-5 with TRBJ2-7; 11 nucleotides agree with TRBD2. Sequencing was done on a sample of peripheral blood. The TCR was taken from a woman in her 30s with acute or convalescent COVID-19. The CDR3 sequence is CASSLGTSGSYEQYF. CDR3 DNA: TGTGCCAGCAGCTTAGGGACTAGCGGATCCTACGAGCAGTACTTC.